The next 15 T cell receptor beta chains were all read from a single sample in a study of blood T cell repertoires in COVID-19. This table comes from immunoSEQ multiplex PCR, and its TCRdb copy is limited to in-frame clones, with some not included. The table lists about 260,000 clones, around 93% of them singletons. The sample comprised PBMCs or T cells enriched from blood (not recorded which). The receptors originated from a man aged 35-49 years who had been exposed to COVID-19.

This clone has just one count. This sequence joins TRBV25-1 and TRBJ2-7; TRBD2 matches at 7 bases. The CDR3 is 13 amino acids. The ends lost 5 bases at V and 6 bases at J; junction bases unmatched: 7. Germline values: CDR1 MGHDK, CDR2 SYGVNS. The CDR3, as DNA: TGTGCCAGCAGTACGGGAGGATCCGTCGAGCAGTACTTC. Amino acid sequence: CASSTGGSVEQYF.

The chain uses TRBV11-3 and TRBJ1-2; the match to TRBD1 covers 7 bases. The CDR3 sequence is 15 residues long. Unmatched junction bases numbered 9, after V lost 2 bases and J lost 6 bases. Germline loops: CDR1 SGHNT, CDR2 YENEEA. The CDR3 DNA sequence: TGTGCCAGCAGCTTATTCCGACAGGGTGGAAATGGCTACACCTTC. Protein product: CASSLFRQGGNGYTF.

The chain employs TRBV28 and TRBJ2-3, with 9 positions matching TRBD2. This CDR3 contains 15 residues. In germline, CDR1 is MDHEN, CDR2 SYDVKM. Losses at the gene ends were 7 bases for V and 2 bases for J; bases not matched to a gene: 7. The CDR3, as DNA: TGTGCCAGCACCCGGGGACTAGCAGTCACAGATACGCAGTATTTT. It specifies CASTRGLAVTDTQYF.

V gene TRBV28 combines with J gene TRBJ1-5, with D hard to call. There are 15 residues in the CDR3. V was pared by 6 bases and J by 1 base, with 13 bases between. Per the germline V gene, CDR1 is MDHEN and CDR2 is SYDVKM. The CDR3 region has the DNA TGTGCCAGCAGGTCAACGTTCGGGAGCAATCAGCCCCAGCATTTT. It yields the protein CASRSTFGSNQPQHF.

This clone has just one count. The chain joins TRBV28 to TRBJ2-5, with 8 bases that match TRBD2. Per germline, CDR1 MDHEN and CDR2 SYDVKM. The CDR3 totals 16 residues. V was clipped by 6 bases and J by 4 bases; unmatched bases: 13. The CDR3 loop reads CASRDTRPGGLETQYF. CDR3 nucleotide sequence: TGTGCCAGCAGGGACACCCGGCCGGGGGGGTTAGAGACCCAGTACTTC.

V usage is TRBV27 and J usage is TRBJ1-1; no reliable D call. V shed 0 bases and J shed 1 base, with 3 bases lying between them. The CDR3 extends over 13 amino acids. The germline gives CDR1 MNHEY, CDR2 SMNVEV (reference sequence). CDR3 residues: CASSLSKNTEAFF. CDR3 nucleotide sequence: TGTGCCAGCAGTTTATCTAAGAACACTGAAGCTTTCTTT.

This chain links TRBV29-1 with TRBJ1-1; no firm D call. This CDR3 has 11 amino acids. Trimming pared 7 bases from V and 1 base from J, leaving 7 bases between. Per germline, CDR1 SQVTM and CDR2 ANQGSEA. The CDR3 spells CSDDQNTEAFF. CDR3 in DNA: TGCAGCGATGATCAGAACACTGAAGCTTTCTTT.

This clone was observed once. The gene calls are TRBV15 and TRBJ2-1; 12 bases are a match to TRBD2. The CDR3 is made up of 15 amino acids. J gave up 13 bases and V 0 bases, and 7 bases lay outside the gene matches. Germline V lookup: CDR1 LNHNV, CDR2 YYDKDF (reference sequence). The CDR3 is CATSRDKASGRAQFF. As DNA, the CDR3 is TGTGCCACCAGCAGAGATAAGGCTAGCGGGAGGGCCCAGTTCTTC.

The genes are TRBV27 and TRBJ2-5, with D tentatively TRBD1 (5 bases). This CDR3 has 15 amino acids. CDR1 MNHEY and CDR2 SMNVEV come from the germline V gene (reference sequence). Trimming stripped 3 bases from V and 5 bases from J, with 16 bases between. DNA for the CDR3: TGTGCCAGCAGTTTTTCCAGGGCTTCACGGGAGACCCAGTACTTC. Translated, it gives CASSFSRASRETQYF.

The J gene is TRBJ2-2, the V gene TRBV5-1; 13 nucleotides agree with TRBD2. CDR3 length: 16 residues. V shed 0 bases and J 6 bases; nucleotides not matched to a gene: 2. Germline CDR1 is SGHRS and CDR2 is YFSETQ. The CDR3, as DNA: TGCGCCAGCAGCTTGGTAACTAGCGGGAGGGCCGGGGAGCTGTTTTTT. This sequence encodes CASSLVTSGRAGELFF.

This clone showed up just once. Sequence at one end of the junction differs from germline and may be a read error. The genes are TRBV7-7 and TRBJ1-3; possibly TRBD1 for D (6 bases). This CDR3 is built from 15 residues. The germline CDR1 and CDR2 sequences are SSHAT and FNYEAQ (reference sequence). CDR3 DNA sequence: TGTGCTAGCAGCCTTTCCGGACAGTTTGGAAACACCATATATTTT. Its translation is CASSLSGQFGNTIYF.

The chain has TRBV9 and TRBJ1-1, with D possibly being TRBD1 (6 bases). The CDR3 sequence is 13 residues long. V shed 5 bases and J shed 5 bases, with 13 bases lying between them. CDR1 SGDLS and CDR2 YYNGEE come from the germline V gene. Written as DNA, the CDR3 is TGTGCCAGCAGGGGGGCCACGGGGACTGAAGCTTTCTTT. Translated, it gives CASRGATGTEAFF.

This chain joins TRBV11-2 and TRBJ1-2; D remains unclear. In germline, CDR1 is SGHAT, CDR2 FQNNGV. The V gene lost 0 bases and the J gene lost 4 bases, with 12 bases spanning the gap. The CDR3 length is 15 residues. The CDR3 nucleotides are TGTGCCAGCAGCTTAGATTTGGTAGCAAGCTATGGCTACACCTTC. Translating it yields CASSLDLVASYGYTF.

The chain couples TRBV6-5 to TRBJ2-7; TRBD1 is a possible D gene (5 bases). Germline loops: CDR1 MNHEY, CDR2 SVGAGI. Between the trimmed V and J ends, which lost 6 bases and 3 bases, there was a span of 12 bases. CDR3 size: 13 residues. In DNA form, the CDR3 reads TGTGCCAGCAGAAAGACAGACCACTACGAGCAGTACTTC. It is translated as CASRKTDHYEQYF.

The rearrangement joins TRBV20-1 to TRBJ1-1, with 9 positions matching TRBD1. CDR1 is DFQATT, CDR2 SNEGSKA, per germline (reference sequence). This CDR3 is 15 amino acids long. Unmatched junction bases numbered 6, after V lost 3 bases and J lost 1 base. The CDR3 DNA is TGCAGTGCTAGTCCACCGGGACAGGGGAACACTGAAGCTTTCTTT. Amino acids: CSASPPGQGNTEAFF.